This is a list of T cell receptor beta chains from one sample in a study of blood T cell repertoires in COVID-19. Produced via immunoSEQ multiplex PCR; TCRdb's table is partial and in-frame only. The repertoire has about 100,000 clones, around four fifths of them found once; the top ten carry around 30%. The sample consisted of peripheral blood. Receptors were obtained from a man aged 65-85 years with active or convalescent COVID-19. Each CDR3 is given without its conserved first and last residue. Clone size is not always given. Where it is, it says once, few, many or a class for expanded clones.

J | V | size | CDR3
TRBJ1-2 | TRBV5-1 | . | ASSLGDHRVLTYGYT
TRBJ2-2 | TRBV5-1 | . | ASGDRAEPPGELF
TRBJ1-6 | TRBV7-9 | . | ASSQGPGNSPLH
TRBJ2-1 | TRBV6-1 | . | ASSEGTSPPHEQF
TRBJ1-2 | TRBV4-2 | . | ASSQDTDGGGGYT
TRBJ2-5 | TRBV4-1 | once | ASSQGEAGAGRETQY
TRBJ2-1 | TRBV10-3 | . | AISSAQSGTYNEQF
TRBJ2-7 | TRBV13 | . | ASSQANEQY
TRBJ1-5 | TRBV5-5 | . | ASSLGGNSNQPQH
TRBJ2-7 | TRBV7-2 | . | ASSSIAGRGTYEQY
TRBJ2-1 | TRBV5-1 | once | ASSFVASGGNEQF
TRBJ2-7 | TRBV28 | . | ASSLLSGSSYEQY
TRBJ2-5 | TRBV7-9 | . | ASSPIAAQETQY
TRBJ1-3 | TRBV12-3/TRBV12-4 | . | ASSFGQGNTIY
TRBJ1-4 | TRBV6-2/TRBV6-3 | . | ASSYGQAPQGEKLF
TRBJ1-2 | TRBV18 | . | ASSPGTGGSNYGYT
TRBJ1-6 | TRBV5-5 | . | ASSREGLMSPLH
TRBJ2-1 | TRBV4-3 | . | ASSQDGGSYNEQF
TRBJ2-6 | TRBV19 | . | ASKTVDHSGANVLT
TRBJ1-1 | TRBV5-5 | once | ASSSGQLRTEAF
TRBJ2-3 | TRBV24-1 | . | ATSDYKTDTQY
TRBJ1-3 | TRBV30 | . | ARTETSGNTIY
TRBJ2-7 | TRBV5-5 | . | ASSVRDSYYEQY
TRBJ1-2 | TRBV30 | . | AWSTRRLGYGYT
TRBJ2-2 | TRBV9 | . | ASSVGLSGTTGELF
TRBJ2-3 | TRBV5-6 | few | ASSSRGGTDTQY
TRBJ2-7 | TRBV4-1 | . | ASSQDWAGEIGEQY
TRBJ1-5 | TRBV6-5 | . | ASSAGGTGNQPQH
TRBJ1-1 | TRBV5-1 | . | ASSLAQYTEAF
TRBJ1-1 | TRBV28 | . | ASSPLRDRVLAF
TRBJ2-5 | TRBV19 | . | ASSISGVGKTQY
TRBJ2-3 | TRBV19 | . | ASSAGTADTQY
TRBJ2-3 | TRBV6-6 | . | ASSYSGTASTDTQY
TRBJ2-5 | TRBV28 | . | ASSFLAGGRETQY
TRBJ2-7 | TRBV7-2 | . | ASSLSTVSYEQY
TRBJ2-1 | TRBV14 | . | ASSRPGGLGNNEQF
TRBJ1-1 | TRBV11-3 | . | ASSKGQGEVGGTEAF
TRBJ2-1 | TRBV6-5 | . | ASSGRDRGYNEQF
TRBJ2-1 | TRBV19 | . | ASSMGRGPNEQF
TRBJ1-5 | TRBV20-1 | . | SATMDRDQH
TRBJ2-1 | TRBV5-1 | . | ASSPPSGSVNEQF
TRBJ2-1 | TRBV18 | . | ASSPRQGGNEQF
TRBJ1-1 | TRBV2 | . | ASSEGRGRRYTEAF
TRBJ2-5 | TRBV24-1 | . | ATSDLSGVGTQY
TRBJ1-4 | TRBV3-1/TRBV3-2 | once | ASSSSDRVINEKLF
TRBJ1-6 | TRBV7-9 | . | ASSRDSGLIYNSPLH
TRBJ2-3 | TRBV4-1 | . | ASSHSGQGSDTQY
TRBJ2-2 | TRBV5-1 | . | ASSTGTSGRASTGELF
TRBJ1-2 | TRBV15 | . | ATSPGHSNYGYT
TRBJ2-1 | TRBV3-1/TRBV3-2 | . | ASSQEVGALIDEQF
TRBJ1-1 | TRBV7-2 | medium-sized | ASSLALGGGTEAF
TRBJ2-5 | TRBV13 | . | ASSLIGEETQY